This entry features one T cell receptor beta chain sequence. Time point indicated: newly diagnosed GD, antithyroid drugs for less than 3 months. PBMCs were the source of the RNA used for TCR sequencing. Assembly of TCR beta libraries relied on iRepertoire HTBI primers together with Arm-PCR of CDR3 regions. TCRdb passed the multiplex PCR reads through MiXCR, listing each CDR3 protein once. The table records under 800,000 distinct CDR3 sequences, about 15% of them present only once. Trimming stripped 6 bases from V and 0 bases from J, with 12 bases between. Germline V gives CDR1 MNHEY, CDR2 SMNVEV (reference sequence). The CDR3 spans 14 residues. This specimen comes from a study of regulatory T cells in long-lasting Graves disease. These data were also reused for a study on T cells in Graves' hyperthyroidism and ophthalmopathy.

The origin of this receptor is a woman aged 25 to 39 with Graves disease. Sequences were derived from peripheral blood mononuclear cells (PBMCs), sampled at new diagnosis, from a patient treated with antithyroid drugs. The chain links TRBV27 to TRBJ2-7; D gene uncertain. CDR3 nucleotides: TGTGCCAGCAGCCTTTCGACACCCTCCTACGAGCAGTACTTC. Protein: CASSLSTPSYEQYF.